Here is one T cell receptor beta chain with its context. Donors consisted of healthy bone marrow donors. Primers for the PCR totalled 60 Vbeta and 13 Jbeta. Generated by immunoSEQ multiplex PCR, the TCRdb table keeps only in-frame clones and is missing some. The repertoire has more than 150,000 clones, about four fifths of them found once; the top ten carry around 6%. Trimming at V came to 7 bases and at J to 9 bases, leaving 12 bases not matched to a gene. The CDR3 runs to 14 residues. Germline loops: CDR1 MRHNA, CDR2 SNTAGT. The record originates from a study of cytomegalovirus exposure and HLA in healthy donors.

The sequencing input was PBMCs. The rearrangement uses TRBV6-4 and TRBJ2-1; 7 positions match TRBD2. This TCR was recovered from a woman younger than 45 in good health and CMV-seropositive. The CDR3, as DNA: TGTGCCAGCAATACGGGGGGTGTAAGTGGTGAGCAGTTCTTC. Translation gives CASNTGGVSGEQFF.